This TCR beta chain was documented in a study of blood T cell repertoires in COVID-19. As for the study in general: The samples span acute and convalescent COVID-19 from the United States, Italy and Spain. Sample material is recorded as cDNA or gDNA derived from T cells, B-cell-depleted T cells, or PBMCs.

This clone was seen a handful of times. The CDR3 length is 13 residues. The V gene's germline CDR1 is WNHNN and CDR2 SYGVQD (reference sequence). Between the trimmed V and J ends, which lost 3 bases and 7 bases, there was a span of 10 bases. In the original processing: From reference gene primer amplification, estimates of nucleated cell counts were derived. Assay: immunoSEQ multiplex PCR; the TCRdb copy retains only in-frame clones and omits some. V and J calls and clone size come straight from that table; D and trimming were deduced from the DNA. The sample lists over 55,000 clones, about 89% occurring once.

Sequenced material: peripheral blood. J is TRBJ1-3 and V is TRBV10-1; TRBD1 might be the D (5 bases). The TCR sequence derives from a man aged 50 or older with active COVID-19. The CDR3 DNA is TGCGCCAGCAGTGATAAGGGGCGGAACACCATATATTTT. Translated: CASSDKGRNTIYF.